Following are 8 T cell receptor beta chains from one sample sequenced in a study of early T cells in non-severe SARS-CoV-2 infection. TCRdb analysed the 5' RACE reads with MiXCR anew, one entry per CDR3 protein. The sample gives fewer than 120,000 distinct CDR3 sequences, roughly 12% of which show up once; 3.8% is in the top ten. Sequences were derived from whole blood, sampled at baseline. These receptors were collected from an adult who was a healthcare worker with PCR-confirmed SARS-CoV-2 infection or an uninfected control (not recorded which).

This clonotype was counted at least ten times. This chain connects TRBV30 to TRBJ2-7, with a weak D call TRBD1 (6 bases). Trimming shortened V by 4 bases and J by 5 bases, and 21 bases separated the two germline ends. The germline CDR1 and CDR2 sequences are GTSNPN and SVGIG (reference sequence). The CDR3 totals 15 residues. CDR3 nucleotides: TGTGCCTGGACAAAAGTCAGGGGCGCCGGCCACGAGCAGTACTTC. It is translated as CAWTKVRGAGHEQYF.

This clonotype was observed a few times. The rearrangement joins TRBV16 to TRBJ1-4, with TRBD1 as a possible D gene (6 bases). CDR1 is KGHSY, CDR2 FQNENV, per germline. The CDR3 sequence is 14 residues long. Trimming left V 3 bases short and J 5 bases short, with 10 bases between. CDR3: CASSQWTVNEKLFF. CDR3 nucleotide sequence: TGTGCCAGCAGCCAGTGGACAGTAAATGAAAAACTGTTTTTT.

The V gene is TRBV15, the J gene TRBJ1-1, with unresolved D. This CDR3 spans 15 amino acids. CDR1 and CDR2 from the germline V gene are LNHNV and YYDKDF (reference sequence). V was shortened by 5 bases and J by 3 bases, with 16 bases between the two germline ends. This CDR3 is CATSGEVDSYTEAFF. In DNA form, the CDR3 reads TGTGCCACCAGCGGGGAGGTTGACTCGTACACTGAAGCTTTCTTT.

The table lists this clonotype with a few counts. Mismatch with germline at one junction end may stem from a read error. The chain recombines TRBV7-7 with TRBJ2-2; no firm D call. This CDR3 has 16 residues. CDR1 SSHAT and CDR2 FNYEAQ come from the germline V gene (reference sequence). The CDR3 sequence: CASSLSSRPNTGELFF. CDR3 DNA sequence: TGTGCTAGCAGCTTGAGCTCTAGACCGAACACCGGGGAGCTGTTTTTT.

V is TRBV6-4 and J is TRBJ1-2; no reliable D call. In germline, CDR1 is MRHNA, CDR2 SNTAGT. The CDR3 length is 12 residues. V lost 2 bases, J lost 6 bases, and 7 bases lay in between. The CDR3 bases are TGTGCCAGCAGTGACCCCTACGATGGCTACACCTTC. Its protein product is CASSDPYDGYTF.

This clonotype was observed at least ten times. J is TRBJ1-1 and V is TRBV7-2; no definite D call. The CDR3 is 13 residues long. V dropped 1 base and J dropped 3 bases, with 6 bases sitting between them. CDR1 is SGHTA, CDR2 FQGNSA, per germline. For the CDR3, the DNA is TGTGCCAGCAGCTTAGAGGCCGACACTGAAGCTTTCTTT. Protein product: CASSLEADTEAFF.

J is TRBJ1-2 and V is TRBV4-1, with a possible D match to TRBD1 (5 bases). The germline V gene has CDR1 MGHRA and CDR2 YSYEKL. V was cut by 0 bases and J by 4 bases, with 15 bases left in between. This CDR3 spans 16 amino acids. CDR3 DNA sequence: TGCGCCAGCAGCCAAGATTCTCAGGGCGGGGGCTATGGCTACACCTTC. Translating it yields CASSQDSQGGGYGYTF.

This clonotype was seen only a few times. CDR3 DNA: TGCGCCAGCAGCCTATCCGGGACTAGCGCGAGTCGGGGTTCTGCAGATACGCAGTATTTT. Protein product: CASSLSGTSASRGSADTQYF. This chain connects TRBV5-1 to TRBJ2-3; 10 bases are a match to TRBD2. With 4 bases clipped from V and 4 bases from J, the junction kept 21 bases outside the gene matches. The length of the CDR3 is 20 residues. CDR1 and CDR2 (germline): SGHRS, YFSETQ.